The 31 T cell receptor beta chains in this list originate from one sample, sequenced in a study of blood T cell repertoires in COVID-19. Assay: immunoSEQ multiplex PCR; the TCRdb copy retains only in-frame clones and omits some. The data contain tens of thousands of clones, more than 70% of them singletons. The sequenced sample was peripheral blood. All receptors derive from a human donor in a cohort sampled during active COVID-19.

This chain uses TRBV18 with TRBJ1-1, with D unclear. The V and J ends lost 6 bases and 3 bases respectively, with 11 bases between them. CDR3 length: 13 residues. The V gene's germline CDR1 is KGHSH and CDR2 LQKENI. The CDR3 DNA follows: TGTGCCAGCTCGGGTTCCCGGGACACTGAAGCTTTCTTT. Translation gives CASSGSRDTEAFF.

This chain joins TRBV30 and TRBJ1-2; 9 positions agree with TRBD1. Germline values: CDR1 GTSNPN, CDR2 SVGIG (reference sequence). After removal of 4 bases from V and 4 bases from J, the junction contained 10 bases not matched to a gene. The CDR3 consists of 15 residues. The chain's CDR3 is CAWNIPGQGIYGYTF. DNA for the CDR3: TGTGCCTGGAATATCCCGGGACAGGGAATCTATGGCTACACCTTC. Using reference TRBV30 and TRBJ1-2 for the parts outside the CDR3, the full variable domain is SQTIHQWPATLVQPVGSPLSLECTVEGTSNPNLYWYRQAAGRGLQLLFYSVGIGQISSEVPQNLSASRPQDRQFILSSKKLLLSDSGFYLCAWNIPGQGIYGYTFGSGTRLTVV.

The J gene is TRBJ2-1, the V gene TRBV15; D may be TRBD2 (5 bases). Germline V gene data show CDR1 as LNHNV and CDR2 as YYDKDF (reference sequence). The CDR3 has 15 amino acids. With 6 bases removed from V and 7 bases from J, the gap between germline ends came to 19 bases. CDR3 residues: CATREVTVSGNEQFF. Written as DNA, the CDR3 is TGTGCCACCAGAGAAGTCACCGTCTCGGGGAATGAGCAGTTCTTC.

The V call is TRBV25-1, the J call TRBJ1-4; D gene unclear. CDR3 length: 15 amino acids. Trimming took off 0 bases at V and 0 bases at J, with 5 bases between the two ends. Per germline, CDR1 MGHDK and CDR2 SYGVNS. The CDR3 DNA reads TGTGCCAGCAGTGAATATGGAGCAACTAATGAAAAACTGTTTTTT. As protein: CASSEYGATNEKLFF.

The chain links TRBV6-5 to TRBJ1-6; D is unclear. Germline CDR1 reads MNHEY; CDR2 reads SVGAGI. The germline V and J ends were trimmed by 4 bases and 10 bases, with 11 bases remaining between them. CDR3 length: 13 amino acids. The CDR3 loop is CASSSKGGSPLHF. For the CDR3, the DNA is TGTGCCAGCAGTTCCAAGGGAGGATCACCCCTCCACTTT.

On this clone: The same CDR3 also results from other DNA sequences found in this sample. DNA for the CDR3: TGTGCCAGCAGCGTAGGGGGAGACACTGAAGCTTTCTTT. Protein sequence: CASSVGGDTEAFF. This chain connects TRBV9 to TRBJ1-1; D is undetermined. Germline loops: CDR1 SGDLS, CDR2 YYNGEE. The ends were cut back, 0 bases at V and 3 bases at J, with 6 bases in the middle. CDR3 size: 13 residues.

The chain employs TRBV6-5 and TRBJ1-3; D possibly corresponds to TRBD1 (5 bases). The CDR3 has 14 residues. Trimming stripped 7 bases from V and 3 bases from J, with 13 bases between. Germline V gene sequence: CDR1 MNHEY, CDR2 SVGAGI. The CDR3 is CASTGGTLGNTIYF. CDR3 bases: TGTGCCAGCACCGGGGGGACTCTTGGAAACACCATATATTTT.

The rearrangement joins TRBV6-5 to TRBJ1-5; D not resolved. V lost 7 bases and J lost 0, with 10 bases in between. This CDR3 is built from 14 residues. CDR1 MNHEY and CDR2 SVGAGI come from the germline V gene. The CDR3 bases are TGTGCCAGCATGAGATTCGGTAGCAATCAGCCCCAGCATTTT. This gives the protein CASMRFGSNQPQHF.

The V call is TRBV7-9, the J call TRBJ1-6; no reliable D call. The CDR3 spans 14 residues. With 2 bases removed from V and 10 bases from J, the gap between germline ends came to 12 bases. From germline, CDR1 is SEHNR and CDR2 FQNEAQ (reference sequence). CDR3 nucleotides: TGTGCCAGCAGCTTATCCGGGTTCGGGTCACCCCTCCACTTT. It codes for CASSLSGFGSPLHF. The complete variable domain, with remaining parts taken from reference TRBV7-9 and TRBJ1-6, reads DTGVSQNPRHKITKRGQNVTFRCDPISEHNRLYWYRQTLGQGPEFLTYFQNEAQLEKSRLLSDRFSAERPKGSFSTLEIQRTEQGDSAMYLCASSLSGFGSPLHFGNGTRLTVT.

This clone was seen once. The chain combines TRBV3-1 (or the pseudogene TRBV3-2) with TRBJ1-2, with D unresolved. V lost 1 base, J lost 5 bases, and 14 bases lay in between. This CDR3 is 15 amino acids long. Germline CDR1 is LGHDT and CDR2 is YNNKEL (reference sequence). The CDR3 protein is CASSQGILTGYGYTF. The CDR3 nucleotides are TGTGCCAGCAGCCAAGGTATTCTAACGGGGTATGGCTACACCTTC.

This rearrangement joins TRBV5-4 to TRBJ2-5; 8 bases match TRBD2. CDR3 length: 16 amino acids. The germline CDR1 and CDR2 sequences are SGHNT and YYREEE (reference sequence). V dropped 4 bases and J dropped 0; count of bases not matched to a gene: 8. The CDR3 DNA is TGTGCCAGCAGCCTGGGAGCGGGGGCACACCAAGAGACCCAGTACTTC. This translates into CASSLGAGAHQETQYF.

The gene calls are TRBV18 and TRBJ1-2; 7 positions match TRBD1. This CDR3 comprises 16 residues. CDR1 and CDR2 from the germline V gene are KGHSH and LQKENI. V lost 4 bases to trimming and J lost 4 bases; unmatched junction nucleotides: 12. The CDR3, as DNA: TGTGCCAGCTCACGAAAAATAGGACAGGACTTCTATGGCTACACCTTC. Encoded protein: CASSRKIGQDFYGYTF.

The rearrangement links TRBV25-1 to TRBJ2-2, with TRBD2 matching over 14 bases. The junction had 7 bases not matched to a gene; V was cut back by 4 bases and J by 6 bases. This CDR3 comprises 17 residues. Germline CDR1 MGHDK, CDR2 SYGVNS. CDR3 loop: CASSAPRLAGGPGELFF. The CDR3 bases are TGTGCCAGCAGTGCACCGAGACTAGCGGGGGGGCCCGGGGAGCTGTTTTTT.

This chain uses TRBV20-1 with TRBJ2-7; 10 bases are shared with TRBD2. The V gene end was trimmed by 3 bases and the J gene end by 7 bases; junction bases not matched to a gene: 12. The CDR3 is made up of 15 amino acids. Per the germline V gene, CDR1 is DFQATT and CDR2 is SNEGSKA (reference sequence). The CDR3 here is CSASQLQAGGREQYF. The CDR3 DNA sequence: TGCAGTGCTAGTCAGTTACAAGCGGGGGGGCGTGAGCAGTACTTC.

V is TRBV20-1 and J is TRBJ1-3, with D maybe TRBD1 (6 bases). The CDR3 is made up of 11 amino acids. The V and J ends lost 3 bases and 8 bases respectively, with 8 bases between them. Per germline, CDR1 DFQATT and CDR2 SNEGSKA (reference sequence). The CDR3 loop is CSASRGDTIYF. The CDR3 DNA reads TGCAGTGCTAGCAGGGGCGACACCATATATTTT.

The J gene is TRBJ2-5, the V gene TRBV4-1; TRBD1 matches at 10 bases. CDR1 and CDR2 (germline): MGHRA, YSYEKL. After removal of 1 base from V and 2 bases from J, the junction contained 4 bases not matched to a gene. The CDR3 consists of 16 residues. CDR3 coding DNA: TGCGCCAGCAGCCAAGCCAGGACAGGGGGTCAAGAGACCCAGTACTTC. Translating gives CASSQARTGGQETQYF.

The rearrangement joins TRBV7-8 to TRBJ1-4; 8 positions match TRBD1. The CDR3 covers 16 residues. Looked up from germline, CDR1 is SGHVS and CDR2 is FQNEAQ. V shed 1 base and J 8 bases; nucleotides not matched to a gene: 9. The CDR3 reads CASSLGHRDRREKLFF. The CDR3 nucleotides are TGTGCCAGCAGCTTAGGTCACCGGGACAGGCGCGAAAAACTGTTTTTT. The variable domain in full, with the rest retrieved from reference TRBV7-8 and TRBJ1-4, is GAGVSQSPRYKVAKRGQDVALRCDPISGHVSLFWYQQALGQGPEFLTYFQNEAQLDKSGLPSDRFFAERPEGSVSTLKIQRTQQEDSAVYLCASSLGHRDRREKLFFGSGTQLSVL.

This clone showed up just once. This sequence joins TRBV18 and TRBJ1-1, with D maybe TRBD1 (5 bases). The CDR3 is 15 residues long. Trimming shortened V by 4 bases and J by 6 bases, and 18 bases separated the two germline ends. Germline assignment: CDR1 KGHSH and CDR2 LQKENI. CDR3 amino acids: CASSRGDASTSEAFF. DNA of the CDR3: TGTGCCAGCTCACGGGGGGACGCTTCTACCTCTGAAGCTTTCTTT.

The CDR3 is CASSPSEASRYNEQFF. CDR3 nucleotides: TGTGCCAGCAGTCCATCGGAGGCAAGCCGTTACAATGAGCAGTTCTTC. This chain joins TRBV4-2 and TRBJ2-1, with D perhaps TRBD2 (5 bases). The CDR3 is made up of 16 amino acids. V lost 6 bases and J 4 bases, leaving 19 bases between the germline ends. The germline gives CDR1 LGHNA, CDR2 YNFKEQ.

This chain uses TRBV7-9 with TRBJ2-1; D perhaps matches TRBD1 (6 bases). The CDR3 length is 13 residues. Trimming pared 5 bases from V and 6 bases from J, leaving 11 bases between. In germline, CDR1 is SEHNR, CDR2 FQNEAQ (reference sequence). The CDR3 DNA sequence: TGTGCCAGCAGCCCCGGGACACCCAATGAGCAGTTCTTC. Protein product: CASSPGTPNEQFF.

The chain is built from TRBV7-3 and TRBJ2-1, with 9 positions matching TRBD1. V dropped 2 bases and J dropped 2; count of bases not matched to a gene: 1. Germline V CDR1 and CDR2: SGHTA, FQGTGA. The CDR3 length is 15 residues. The CDR3 DNA reads TGTGCCAGCAGCTTAGGACAGGGGACCTACAATGAGCAGTTCTTC. It specifies CASSLGQGTYNEQFF. Full variable domain (rest looked up from reference TRBV7-3 and TRBJ2-1): GAGVSQTPSNKVTEKGKYVELRCDPISGHTALYWYRQSLGQGPEFLIYFQGTGAADDSGLPNDRFFAVRPEGSVSTLKIQRTERGDSAVYLCASSLGQGTYNEQFFGPGTRLTVL.

There are a few counts of this clone. The chain recombines TRBV4-1 with TRBJ1-3, with D perhaps matching TRBD1 (6 bases). The CDR3 length is 17 residues. Germline V gene sequence: CDR1 MGHRA, CDR2 YSYEKL. Trimming left V 1 base short and J 4 bases short, with 17 bases between. CDR3 in DNA: TGCGCCAGCAGCCAAGTGGGACCAGGGGCGCGGGGAAACACCATATATTTT. Translation gives CASSQVGPGARGNTIYF.

The gene calls are TRBV7-6 and TRBJ2-3; TRBD2 might be the D (7 bases). Trimming pared 3 bases from V and 1 base from J, leaving 14 bases between. Germline V CDR1 and CDR2: SGHVS, FNYEAQ. The CDR3 covers 16 residues. The CDR3 region is CASSLRGLRGTDTQYF. CDR3 bases: TGTGCCAGCAGCTTGCGGGGGCTACGGGGCACAGATACGCAGTATTTT.

The chain couples TRBV25-1 to TRBJ2-5; D perhaps matches TRBD1 (5 bases). Germline CDR1 reads MGHDK; CDR2 reads SYGVNS. With 2 bases removed from V and 5 bases from J, the gap between germline ends came to 18 bases. The CDR3 covers 16 residues. CDR3 residues: CASSEGTGSLRETQYF. The CDR3 bases are TGTGCCAGCAGTGAAGGTACAGGCTCCCTCCGCGAGACCCAGTACTTC. Based on the CDR3 plus reference TRBV25-1 and TRBJ2-5, the full variable domain is EADIYQTPRYLVIGTGKKITLECSQTMGHDKMYWYQQDPGMELHLIHYSYGVNSTEKGDLSSESTVSRIRTEHFPLTLESARPSHTSQYLCASSEGTGSLRETQYFGPGTRLLVL.

The chain joins TRBV3-1 (or the pseudogene TRBV3-2) to TRBJ2-7, with 7 bases matching TRBD2. Germline loops: CDR1 LGHDT, CDR2 YNNKEL (reference sequence). The CDR3 sequence is 19 residues long. The V segment lost 4 bases and the J segment 5 bases; nucleotides outside the gene matches: 23. CDR3 loop: CASSPTFLGGTVSPHEQYF. The CDR3 DNA follows: TGTGCCAGCAGCCCGACCTTTCTGGGGGGGACTGTTTCCCCCCACGAGCAGTACTTC.

The J gene is TRBJ1-5, the V gene TRBV28; TRBD1 matches at 9 bases. V shed 3 bases, J shed 6 bases, and the junction held 3 bases outside the gene matches. The CDR3 length is 14 residues. The germline gives CDR1 MDHEN, CDR2 SYDVKM. The chain's CDR3 is CASSFGTGIQPQHF. Here the CDR3 DNA reads TGTGCCAGCAGTTTTGGGACAGGGATTCAGCCCCAGCATTTT.

This clone was seen just once. The chain has TRBV7-8 and TRBJ2-1; D perhaps matches TRBD2 (5 bases). Per germline, CDR1 SGHVS and CDR2 FQNEAQ. CDR3 length equals 14 residues. Trimming stripped 10 bases from V and 7 bases from J, with 20 bases between. The CDR3 DNA reads as TGTGCCACCCGGATAAGGTCCCCGGGGAATGAGCAGTTCTTC. Protein: CATRIRSPGNEQFF.

The chain uses TRBV11-3 and TRBJ2-2; a possible D gene is TRBD2 (5 bases). The germline V gene has CDR1 SGHNT and CDR2 YENEEA. The V end was cut by 5 bases, the J end by 11 bases, with 18 bases between. The CDR3 has 14 residues. CDR3 sequence: CASSPNVTEGELFF. The CDR3 DNA reads as TGTGCCAGCAGCCCTAATGTGACTGAGGGAGAGCTGTTTTTT.

This sequence joins TRBV2 and TRBJ1-2; weak D call: TRBD1 (6 bases). Germline CDR1 SNHLY, CDR2 FYNNEI. The CDR3 runs to 16 residues. Trimming cost V 6 bases and J 3 bases, with 20 bases left between them. Here the CDR3 reads CASRPLTGDNYYGYTF. The CDR3 nucleotides read TGTGCCAGCAGACCTCTAACCGGGGACAACTACTATGGCTACACCTTC.

The chain is built from TRBV7-2 and TRBJ2-7; possibly TRBD2 for D (6 bases). CDR1 and CDR2 (germline): SGHTA, FQGNSA. This CDR3 is 14 amino acids long. Trimming took off 0 bases at V and 2 bases at J, with 8 bases between the two ends. The CDR3 nucleotides are TGTGCCAGCAGCTTAGCGTCGGGGGCCTACGAGCAGTACTTC. It encodes CASSLASGAYEQYF. Based on the CDR3 plus reference TRBV7-2 and TRBJ2-7, the full variable domain is GAGVSQSPSNKVTEKGKDVELRCDPISGHTALYWYRQSLGQGLEFLIYFQGNSAPDKSGLPSDRFSAERTGGSVSTLTIQRTQQEDSAVYLCASSLASGAYEQYFGPGTRLTVT.

The chain carries TRBV29-1 and TRBJ2-2; 8 nucleotides align to TRBD2. Trimming at V came to 6 bases and at J to 0 bases, leaving 3 bases not matched to a gene. CDR1 and CDR2 from the germline V gene are SQVTM and ANQGSEA. This CDR3 has 14 amino acids. The CDR3 spells CSVSGGPNTGELFF. CDR3 sequence (DNA): TGCAGCGTCTCGGGGGGGCCGAACACCGGGGAGCTGTTTTTT.